This T cell receptor (beta chain) derives from a study of glioma-infiltrating T cells (TCRdb year 2016). The study in broad terms: TCR alpha- and beta-chain repertoires were sequenced from glioma tissue, non-neoplastic brain tissue and matched peripheral blood mononuclear cells. To measure how far tissue and blood T-cell populations diverged, each tissue-infiltrating repertoire was compared against the peripheral blood repertoire of the same patient. Three low-grade glioma patients, about 8 primary glioblastoma patients and three non-glioma patients contributing non-neoplastic brain tissue were included in the paired cohort.

The full study reports these points: Small numbers underpinned the group comparisons: under ten glioblastoma patients, three low-grade glioma patients and three non-neoplastic patients. VJ-independent divergence between tissue and blood was found to be below expectation in non-neoplastic patients but above expectation in all gliomas, particularly low-grade gliomas. Only a very small number of CDR3 sequences turned up in both tissue and blood, a result put down to high CDR3 diversity combined with limited sampling.

Notes on this clonotype: Its antigen remains unidentified. Per-base quality was not reported, and no clone a single base away is much larger than it.

V loses 0 bases of germline sequence and J loses 1 base, and the interval between the two ends is 11 bases. The CDR3, cysteine through phenylalanine, is 15 amino acids long. The DNA shown is the 45-base CDR3, in frame from base 1. The germline V gene provides CDR1 SGHRS and CDR2 YFSETQ. The iRepertoire nested amplicon-rescue multiplex PCR (arm-PCR) platform was used to amplify TCR alpha and beta CDR3 regions from RNA. The input for one-step reverse transcription and amplification was about 100-450 ng of tissue mRNA or PBMC total RNA. Following bead purification, Illumina adapters were added through a secondary multiplex PCR, and the libraries were then gel-purified between 200 and 400 bp. Demultiplexing relied on internal 6-nucleotide barcodes carried by the libraries. Sequencing of the libraries was done on an Illumina MiSeq using 2x220 or 2x250 nucleotide paired-end reads. For the original study's pipeline: Paired reads were merged using FLASH 1.2.11 and were aligned to the GRCh37 human genome using BWA-MEM, after which TRA and TRB reads were extracted. An IMGT-derived reference of cassette sequences and CDR3 motifs, with pseudogenes included, was used for V and J assignment. Three-frame translation of reads was performed, and productive CDR3s were defined as those with a C...FGXG motif and no stop codons. A clonotype was defined as a unique combination of a V-J cassette pair and a CDR3 amino acid sequence. Reads were filtered by Hamming distance, with the threshold set by the sequence error rate of each sample in mapped regions. TCRdb took the public reads, trimmed them with fastp at Q25, ran MiXCR for clone calling and kept in-frame beta chains. Rows are combined by CDR3 protein, so each entry shows the most common genes and DNA. The authors' filters were not applied to this entry. A total of some 90,000 distinct CDR3 sequences appear in this sample, roughly 39% of them only once. 30% to 40% of the sample is in the top ten clones.

Sample: glioma tissue, nonneoplastic brain tissue, or PBMCs (not recorded which). The V gene is TRBV5-1 and the J gene is TRBJ2-7; the D gene is perhaps TRBD1, from 6 matching bases. The clonotype originates from a human donor with low-grade glioma or glioblastoma, undergoing nonglioma brain surgery, or in good health (not recorded which). CDR3 region: CASSLAVGQSYEQYF. Here is the DNA: TGCGCCAGCAGCTTGGCCGTCGGACAGTCCTACGAGCAGTACTTC.